The 26 T cell receptor beta chains below were found in one sample sequenced in a study of monozygotic twins with inflammatory bowel disease. Using the 5' RACE reads, TCRdb records one entry per CDR3 protein without DNA. This repertoire includes approximately 330,000 distinct CDR3 sequences. The specimen was blood. The origin of the receptors is a human donor with ulcerative colitis or Crohn's disease, or a healthy co-twin of an affected twin (not recorded which).

The rearrangement uses TRBV29-1 and TRBJ2-1; TCRdb designates TRBD1, a call that cannot be tested without DNA. The length of the CDR3 is 16 residues. Per the germline V gene, CDR1 is SQVTM and CDR2 is ANQGSEA. CDR3 in amino acids: CSVEPRVGTGYTEQFF.

The CDR3 sequence: CASSRLAKETQYF. V is TRBV18 and J is TRBJ2-5; TCRdb's assignment of TRBD2 cannot be checked, as there is no DNA. There are 13 residues in the CDR3. CDR1 is KGHSH and CDR2 is LQKENI in the germline V gene.

The chain's CDR3 is CASSALNGPGELFF. The chain couples TRBV9 to TRBJ2-2. The germline V gene encodes CDR1 SGDLS and CDR2 YYNGEE. The CDR3 length is 14 residues.

The chain joins TRBV2 to TRBJ2-1. CDR3 length equals 13 residues. Looked up from germline, CDR1 is SNHLY and CDR2 is FYNNEI. CDR3 residues: CASSDYTYNEQFF.

V is TRBV15 and J is TRBJ2-3; TCRdb's assignment of TRBD1 cannot be checked, as there is no DNA. Germline-derived CDR1 and CDR2 are LNHNV and YYDKDF (reference sequence). CDR3 size: 15 residues. CDR3 in amino acids: CATSSGERQPDTQYF.

The rearrangement links TRBV7-9 to TRBJ2-5; TCRdb selects TRBD1, and the lack of DNA leaves this call unchecked. Germline V CDR1 and CDR2: SEHNR, FQNEAQ (reference sequence). The length of the CDR3 is 15 residues. The CDR3 protein is CASSLVQGAQETQYF.

The rearrangement links TRBV29-1 to TRBJ1-1; TCRdb indicates TRBD1, and absent DNA this call remains unverified. This CDR3 spans 11 amino acids. Germline V gene data show CDR1 as SQVTM and CDR2 as ANQGSEA. This CDR3 reads CSVGTGGQAFF.

This chain joins TRBV7-2 and TRBJ2-3. This CDR3 has 12 residues. Germline assignment: CDR1 SGHTA and CDR2 FQGNSA. CDR3 residues: CASSRYTDTQYF.

This chain uses TRBV6-1 with TRBJ1-5; TCRdb's D gene call, TRBD1, goes unchecked for lack of DNA. This CDR3 region has 14 residues. CDR1 is MNHNS, CDR2 SASEGT, per germline. CDR3 region: CASRRDRGNQPQHF.

The rearrangement joins TRBV5-5 to TRBJ2-1; TCRdb's D call, TRBD2, is unchecked because there is no DNA. CDR3 length: 16 amino acids. CDR1 is SGHKS, CDR2 YYEKEE, per germline (reference sequence). The CDR3 sequence is CASSKGSGGTYNEQFF.

The chain employs TRBV4-1 and TRBJ2-7; without DNA, the TCRdb call of TRBD1 cannot be checked. This CDR3 region has 14 residues. CDR1 and CDR2 from the germline V gene are MGHRA and YSYEKL. The chain's CDR3 is CASRPGNGVGEQYF.

V is TRBV4-1 and J is TRBJ1-5; the TCRdb call, TRBD1, lacks DNA for checking. Germline assignment: CDR1 MGHRA and CDR2 YSYEKL. This CDR3 is built from 18 residues. CDR3 residues: CASSQPGQGPLSNQPQHF.

J is TRBJ2-1 and V is TRBV24-1; TCRdb names TRBD2, which stays unverified in the absence of DNA. CDR3 size: 14 residues. CDR1 and CDR2 (germline): KGHDR, SFDVKD. CDR3: CATSRAGGGNEQFF.

The V gene is TRBV6-5, the J gene TRBJ1-4; TCRdb indicates TRBD1, and absent DNA this call remains unverified. Germline lookup yields CDR1 MNHEY and CDR2 SVGAGI. The CDR3 length is 14 residues. The CDR3 spells CASSFDRINEKLFF.

The chain links TRBV28 to TRBJ2-3; there is no DNA to check the TCRdb D call of TRBD2. The CDR3 runs to 19 residues. In germline, CDR1 is MDHEN, CDR2 SYDVKM. The CDR3 loop reads CASSISGLAGGGWTDTQYF.

The V and J genes are TRBV5-1 and TRBJ2-5; TCRdb gives TRBD1 as the D gene, but with no DNA this cannot be confirmed. This CDR3 is built from 15 residues. Germline V CDR1 and CDR2: SGHRS, YFSETQ. The CDR3 is CASSLGQTVQETQYF.

The chain has TRBV5-1 and TRBJ2-7. The length of the CDR3 is 14 residues. Looked up from germline, CDR1 is SGHRS and CDR2 is YFSETQ. This chain's CDR3 is CASSLVADSYEQYF.

The chain is built from TRBV7-2 and TRBJ1-2; TCRdb gives TRBD1 as the D gene, but with no DNA this cannot be confirmed. The CDR3 sequence is 14 residues long. In germline, CDR1 is SGHTA, CDR2 FQGNSA. The CDR3: CASSSDRARYGYTF.

The chain is built from TRBV7-2 and TRBJ1-1; TCRdb calls TRBD1, which cannot be checked without DNA. Germline V gene data show CDR1 as SGHTA and CDR2 as FQGNSA. CDR3 length: 17 residues. CDR3 amino acids: CASSLGATGTPLNEAFF.

The chain recombines TRBV29-1 with TRBJ2-1; TCRdb outputs TRBD1, but without DNA this stays unchecked. The length of the CDR3 is 16 residues. The V gene's germline CDR1 is SQVTM and CDR2 ANQGSEA. The chain's CDR3 is CSVAYPRDRPSHEQFF.

The rearrangement uses TRBV20-1 and TRBJ2-3; no DNA is available, so the TRBD2 call from TCRdb remains unchecked. Germline V lookup: CDR1 DFQATT, CDR2 SNEGSKA (reference sequence). The CDR3 spans 16 residues. CDR3: CSARDPAGVQLDTQYF.

The chain joins TRBV20-1 to TRBJ2-3. The CDR3 loop spans 12 amino acids. CDR1 is DFQATT and CDR2 is SNEGSKA in the germline V gene (reference sequence). CDR3 sequence reads: CSAFSNTDTQYF.

The chain combines TRBV5-5 with TRBJ1-1. Germline assignment: CDR1 SGHKS and CDR2 YYEKEE (reference sequence). This CDR3 spans 16 amino acids. CDR3 protein: CASRPAGMSFSTEAFF.

The rearrangement joins TRBV28 to TRBJ2-4; TCRdb reports TRBD2, a call that lacks DNA to check it against. The CDR3 extends over 17 amino acids. CDR1 and CDR2 (germline): MDHEN, SYDVKM. The CDR3 region is CASSSNSGTRAKNIQYF.

The chain combines TRBV7-9 with TRBJ1-4; TCRdb's D gene call, TRBD1, goes unchecked for lack of DNA. The CDR3 loop spans 14 amino acids. Per the germline V gene, CDR1 is SEHNR and CDR2 is FQNEAQ (reference sequence). The CDR3 loop reads CASSSGQGDEKLFF.

CDR3 sequence: CASRPPGGTFGYTF. The J gene is TRBJ1-2, the V gene TRBV6-6; the D gene TCRdb calls, TRBD1, cannot be checked with no DNA. The CDR3 is 14 amino acids. Germline V gene data show CDR1 as MNHNY and CDR2 as SVGAGI (reference sequence).